The 18 T cell receptor beta chains below were found in one sample sequenced in a study of T cells in pancreatic ductal adenocarcinoma. The selected patients with pancreatic ductal adenocarcinoma had surgery but no neoadjuvant therapy. Assay: immunoSEQ multiplex PCR; the TCRdb copy retains only in-frame clones and omits some. The sample contains approximately 9,400 clones, roughly 67% of which appear only once. The sequenced material came from pancreatic tumor tissue. The receptors here all came from a human donor with pancreatic ductal adenocarcinoma.

The chain is built from TRBV2 and TRBJ2-5, with 7 bases aligning to TRBD2. The CDR3 sequence is 15 residues long. From germline, CDR1 is SNHLY and CDR2 FYNNEI. V lost 5 bases, J lost 0 bases, and 6 bases stayed unmatched. CDR3 region: CASSTSAPYQETQYF. The CDR3 bases are TGTGCCAGCAGTACTAGCGCCCCTTACCAAGAGACCCAGTACTTC.

The chain joins TRBV13 to TRBJ2-5; 7 bases line up with TRBD1. This CDR3 has 14 residues. J was trimmed by 4 bases and V by 2 bases; bases with no gene match: 4. The V gene's germline CDR1 is PRHDT and CDR2 FYEKMQ (reference sequence). The CDR3: CASSLSGGLETQYF. The CDR3 DNA reads as TGTGCCAGCAGCTTATCAGGGGGTCTAGAGACCCAGTACTTC.

Comment on this clone: Other DNA sequences in the sample encode the same CDR3. The chain has TRBV7-9 and TRBJ2-3, with a weak D call TRBD2 (5 bases). Deletions cut 4 bases from V and 6 bases from J, with 8 bases between. Germline V gene sequence: CDR1 SEHNR, CDR2 FQNEAQ (reference sequence). This CDR3 comprises 12 residues. The CDR3 spells CASSSLADTQYF. Here the CDR3 DNA reads TGTGCCAGCAGCTCGTTAGCGGATACGCAGTATTTT.

The chain employs TRBV6-5 and TRBJ2-5; 12 bases are shared with TRBD2. This CDR3 has 15 amino acids. Losses at the gene ends were 2 bases for V and 2 bases for J; bases not matched to a gene: 0. Germline loops: CDR1 MNHEY, CDR2 SVGAGI. The DNA for the CDR3 is TGTGCCAGCAGTTACCTAGCGGGGGGGCAAGAGACCCAGTACTTC. Translating it yields CASSYLAGGQETQYF.

This clone was observed a few times. The chain employs TRBV28 and TRBJ2-7; 12 bases map to TRBD2. CDR1 MDHEN and CDR2 SYDVKM come from the germline V gene. The CDR3 runs 16 residues. J was trimmed by 1 base and V by 6 bases; bases with no gene match: 7. Here the CDR3 reads CASSALTSGRSYEQYF. CDR3 DNA: TGTGCCAGCAGCGCCCTGACTAGCGGGAGATCCTACGAGCAGTACTTC.

The chain joins TRBV19 to TRBJ2-3; TRBD1 aligns across 7 bases. This CDR3 region has 14 residues. Losses at the gene ends were 8 bases for V and 2 bases for J; bases not matched to a gene: 7. CDR1 LNHDA and CDR2 SQIVND come from the germline V gene (reference sequence). The CDR3 protein is CASAGTVTTDTQYF. The CDR3, as DNA: TGTGCCAGTGCCGGGACAGTCACCACAGATACGCAGTATTTT.

The chain combines TRBV6-6 with TRBJ1-1, with D possibly TRBD1 on 5 matching bases. The CDR3 length is 16 residues. CDR1 and CDR2 (germline): MNHNY, SVGAGI (reference sequence). Between the trimmed V and J ends, which lost 2 bases and 0 bases, there was a span of 13 bases. DNA of the CDR3: TGTGCCAGCAGTTACGTCGGCAGGGTTGTGAACACTGAAGCTTTCTTT. Protein sequence: CASSYVGRVVNTEAFF.

This chain joins TRBV7-9 and TRBJ2-1; D is unresolved. Germline CDR1 SEHNR, CDR2 FQNEAQ (reference sequence). The V end lost 5 bases, the J end lost 0 bases, and 17 bases lay between the germline ends. There are 17 residues in the CDR3. The CDR3 DNA reads as TGTGCCAGCAGCGGTTTCACGGGCGGTAGCTCCTACAATGAGCAGTTCTTC. It specifies CASSGFTGGSSYNEQFF. The full variable domain, its missing parts supplied by reference TRBV7-9 and TRBJ2-1, is DTGVSQNPRHKITKRGQNVTFRCDPISEHNRLYWYRQTLGQGPEFLTYFQNEAQLEKSRLLSDRFSAERPKGSFSTLEIQRTEQGDSAMYLCASSGFTGGSSYNEQFFGPGTRLTVL.

This clone was detected a few times. The chain has TRBV6-1 and TRBJ2-7, with a possible D match to TRBD1 (5 bases). The CDR3 consists of 15 residues. Germline assignment: CDR1 MNHNS and CDR2 SASEGT. The V gene lost 7 bases and the J gene lost 5 bases, with 21 bases spanning the gap. CDR3 sequence reads: CASTETPGSGHEQYF. The CDR3 coding sequence is TGTGCCAGCACCGAGACGCCAGGGTCGGGCCACGAGCAGTACTTC.

CDR3 loop: CASSPSPRREETQYF. DNA for the CDR3: TGCGCCAGCAGCCCTAGCCCCCGGCGGGAAGAGACCCAGTACTTC. The genes are TRBV5-1 and TRBJ2-5; possible D gene TRBD2, 5 bases. V was pared by 4 bases and J by 3 bases, with 16 bases between. The V gene's germline CDR1 is SGHRS and CDR2 YFSETQ. This CDR3 comprises 15 residues.

Here the CDR3 reads CASSLAGEGDTQYF. The DNA for the CDR3 is TGTGCCAGTAGTCTAGCGGGAGAGGGAGATACGCAGTATTTT. This rearrangement joins TRBV19 to TRBJ2-3; 10 positions match TRBD2. The junction had 4 bases not matched to a gene; V was cut back by 5 bases and J by 5 bases. This CDR3 region has 14 residues. Germline lookup yields CDR1 LNHDA and CDR2 SQIVND (reference sequence). Using reference TRBV19 and TRBJ2-3 for the parts outside the CDR3, the full variable domain is DGGITQSPKYLFRKEGQNVTLSCEQNLNHDAMYWYRQDPGQGLRLIYYSQIVNDFQKGDIAEGYSVSREKKESFPLTVTSAQKNPTAFYLCASSLAGEGDTQYFGPGTRLTVL.

V gene TRBV18 combines with J gene TRBJ2-1; either TRBD1 or TRBD2 may fit D (6 bases each). With 6 bases removed from V and 7 bases from J, the gap between germline ends came to 16 bases. Germline V gene data show CDR1 as KGHSH and CDR2 as LQKENI. The CDR3 has 14 amino acids. The CDR3 region is CASSPGGRANEQFF. CDR3 DNA sequence: TGTGCCAGCTCCCCCGGGGGCAGGGCGAATGAGCAGTTCTTC.

The chain employs TRBV5-4 and TRBJ1-2, with 9 bases identical to TRBD1. The V and J ends lost 4 bases and 8 bases, in that order; junction bases with no gene match: 6. Germline V CDR1 and CDR2: SGHNT, YYREEE (reference sequence). This CDR3 is built from 13 residues. The CDR3 protein is CASSPGQGKGYTF. The CDR3 coding sequence is TGTGCCAGCAGCCCGGGACAGGGTAAAGGCTACACCTTC.

The CDR3 sequence: CASRPGTGGFNEQFF. The DNA for the CDR3 is TGTGCCAGCAGGCCCGGGACAGGGGGGTTCAATGAGCAGTTCTTC. The chain links TRBV6-5 to TRBJ2-1, with TRBD1 matching over 11 bases. The germline V gene has CDR1 MNHEY and CDR2 SVGAGI. The J segment lost 6 bases and the V segment lost 6 bases, leaving 7 bases of the junction unmatched. CDR3 length: 15 amino acids.

J is TRBJ1-2 and V is TRBV7-8; 8 bases match TRBD1. J was trimmed by 8 bases and V by 5 bases; bases with no gene match: 4. Germline V gene sequence: CDR1 SGHVS, CDR2 FQNEAQ. The CDR3 is made up of 12 amino acids. CDR3 DNA: TGTGCCAGCAGCCCAGGGGGCCTAGGCTACACCTTC. Its translation: CASSPGGLGYTF. The full variable domain, completed using reference TRBV7-8 and TRBJ1-2, is GAGVSQSPRYKVAKRGQDVALRCDPISGHVSLFWYQQALGQGPEFLTYFQNEAQLDKSGLPSDRFFAERPEGSVSTLKIQRTQQEDSAVYLCASSPGGLGYTFGSGTRLTVV.

The chain couples TRBV5-4 to TRBJ1-1; D not certain. The CDR3 spans 13 residues. The V end was cut by 0 bases, the J end by 1 base, with 4 bases between. Per germline, CDR1 SGHNT and CDR2 YYREEE (reference sequence). The CDR3 reads CASSLAPNTEAFF. The CDR3 DNA follows: TGTGCCAGCAGCTTGGCTCCGAACACTGAAGCTTTCTTT.

This sequence joins TRBV6-5 and TRBJ2-1; D call uncertain. The CDR3 is made up of 10 amino acids. The V gene lost 8 bases and the J gene lost 6 bases, with 5 bases spanning the gap. Germline values: CDR1 MNHEY, CDR2 SVGAGI. The CDR3 DNA reads TGTGCCAGCGGCCGCAATGAGCAGTTCTTC. Translation: CASGRNEQFF.

This chain uses TRBV15 with TRBJ2-1; 11 bases align to TRBD1. V trimming: 9 bases; J trimming: 7 bases; junction bases outside the gene matches: 8. The germline V gene has CDR1 LNHNV and CDR2 YYDKDF (reference sequence). The length of the CDR3 is 14 residues. Written as DNA, the CDR3 is TGTGCCACTAGGGGGACAGGGGGAATAAATGAGCAGTTCTTC. It is translated as CATRGTGGINEQFF.